This T cell receptor (beta chain) emerged from a study of T-cell reconstitution after alpha-beta-depleted transplantation in children. Ten or more counts support this clonotype. Unique molecular identifiers featured in how the TCRbeta library was prepared. TCRdb called the PCR reads again in MiXCR, with one record for every CDR3 protein. The repertoire holds 65,000 to 90,000 distinct CDR3 sequences, about a tenth seen once, with approximately 13% in the top ten. The sequence derives from a boy between 10 and 17 years old with acute myeloid leukemia, due to receive a stem cell transplant. Sequencing was performed on PBMCs, taken before TCRalphabeta/CD19-depleted stem cell transplant.

Here the CDR3 reads CATSADTGNNQPQHF. CDR3 nucleotide sequence: TGTGCCACCAGTGCCGATACAGGGAACAATCAGCCCCAGCATTTT. This sequence joins TRBV24-1 and TRBJ1-5; perhaps TRBD1 as D (6 bases). The CDR3 runs 15 residues. The ends were cut back, 5 bases at V and 3 bases at J, with 13 bases in the middle. The germline V gene has CDR1 KGHDR and CDR2 SFDVKD.